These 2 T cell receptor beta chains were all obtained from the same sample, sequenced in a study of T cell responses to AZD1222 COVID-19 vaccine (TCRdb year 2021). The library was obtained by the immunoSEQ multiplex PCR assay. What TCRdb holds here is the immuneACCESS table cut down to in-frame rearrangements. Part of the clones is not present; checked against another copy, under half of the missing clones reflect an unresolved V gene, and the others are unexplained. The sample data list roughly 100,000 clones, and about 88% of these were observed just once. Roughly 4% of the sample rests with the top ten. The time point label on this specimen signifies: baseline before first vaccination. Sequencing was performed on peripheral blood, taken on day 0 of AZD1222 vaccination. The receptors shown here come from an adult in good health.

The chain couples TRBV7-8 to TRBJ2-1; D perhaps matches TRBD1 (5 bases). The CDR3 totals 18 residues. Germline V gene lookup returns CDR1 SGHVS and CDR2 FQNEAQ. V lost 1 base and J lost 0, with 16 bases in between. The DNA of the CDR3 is TGTGCCAGCAGCTTAGTGGGGCAAAAATTTAGCTCCTACAATGAGCAGTTCTTC. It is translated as CASSLVGQKFSSYNEQFF.

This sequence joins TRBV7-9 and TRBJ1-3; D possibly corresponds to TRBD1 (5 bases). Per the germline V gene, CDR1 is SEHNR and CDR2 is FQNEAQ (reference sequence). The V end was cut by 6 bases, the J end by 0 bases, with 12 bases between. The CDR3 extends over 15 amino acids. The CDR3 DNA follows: TGTGCCAGCAGTTCAGCAGGGCTCTCTGGAAACACCATATATTTT. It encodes CASSSAGLSGNTIYF.